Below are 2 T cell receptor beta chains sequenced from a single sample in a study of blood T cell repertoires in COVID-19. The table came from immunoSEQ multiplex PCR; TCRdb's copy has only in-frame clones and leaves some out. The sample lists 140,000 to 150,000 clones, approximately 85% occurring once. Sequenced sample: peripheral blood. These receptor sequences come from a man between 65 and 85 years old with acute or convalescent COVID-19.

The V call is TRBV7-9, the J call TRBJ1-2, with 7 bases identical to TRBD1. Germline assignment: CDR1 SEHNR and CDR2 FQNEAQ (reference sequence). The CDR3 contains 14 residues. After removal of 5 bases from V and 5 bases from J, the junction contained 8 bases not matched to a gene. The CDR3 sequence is CASSPSAGGYGYTF. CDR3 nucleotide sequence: TGTGCCAGCAGCCCTTCGGCAGGGGGGTATGGCTACACCTTC.

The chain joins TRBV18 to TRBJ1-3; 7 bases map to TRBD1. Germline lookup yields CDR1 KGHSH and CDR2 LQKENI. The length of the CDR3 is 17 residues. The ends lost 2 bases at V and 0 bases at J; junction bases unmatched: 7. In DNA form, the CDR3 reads TGTGCCAGCTCACCAGTAACCGGGACAGACTCTGGAAACACCATATATTTT. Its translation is CASSPVTGTDSGNTIYF. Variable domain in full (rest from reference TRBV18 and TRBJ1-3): NAGVMQNPRHLVRRRGQEARLRCSPMKGHSHVYWYRQLPEEGLKFMVYLQKENIIDESGMPKERFSAEFPKEGPSILRIQQVVRGDSAAYFCASSPVTGTDSGNTIYFGEGSWLTVV.